This entry lists 21 T cell receptor beta chains sequenced from one sample in a study of chemoradiotherapy in HPV16-positive cancers. Libraries were prepared by immunoSEQ multiplex PCR; TCRdb keeps only in-frame clonotypes and omits some of them. The table includes 10,000 or so clones, around 81% detected once. The material was blood, obtained from a patient who underwent chemoradiotherapy. These receptors originate from a human donor with HPV-associated anogenital cancer.

The chain joins TRBV7-2 to TRBJ2-7; D might be TRBD1 (6 bases). Between the trimmed V and J ends, which lost 5 bases and 0 bases, there was a span of 17 bases. The germline V gene encodes CDR1 SGHTA and CDR2 FQGNSA. CDR3 length equals 16 residues. Here the CDR3 reads CASSPQPTGTSYEQYF. The DNA for the CDR3 is TGTGCCAGCAGCCCCCAACCGACAGGTACCTCCTACGAGCAGTACTTC.

The chain links TRBV10-3 to TRBJ1-3; D is undetermined. Germline CDR1 and CDR2: ENHRY and SYGVKD. The V gene lost 2 bases and the J gene lost 4 bases, with 6 bases spanning the gap. The CDR3 covers 13 residues. The CDR3 bases are TGTGCCATCAGTGAGCCTTGGGGAAACACCATATATTTT. Translated: CAISEPWGNTIYF.

This clone was seen only a few times. The chain recombines TRBV19 with TRBJ1-6; D not resolved. V was clipped by 6 bases and J by 5 bases, with 11 bases between them. Germline V gene data show CDR1 as LNHDA and CDR2 as SQIVND (reference sequence). The length of the CDR3 is 14 residues. The CDR3 DNA reads as TGTGCCAGTAGGTCGCCGAAAAATAATTCACCCCTCCACTTT. It specifies CASRSPKNNSPLHF.

The DNA of the CDR3 is TGTGCCAGCTCCCACACCCAAGACGGGGGAGCCATAGACTATGGCTACACCTTC. Its protein product is CASSHTQDGGAIDYGYTF. J is TRBJ1-2 and V is TRBV18, with TRBD1 as a possible D gene (5 bases). The CDR3 contains 18 residues. Germline values: CDR1 KGHSH, CDR2 LQKENI. V was pared by 6 bases and J by 3 bases, with 26 bases between.

This sequence joins TRBV6-4 and TRBJ1-1, with TRBD1 matching over 7 bases. With 5 bases clipped from V and 4 bases from J, the junction kept 4 bases outside the gene matches. The CDR3 is made up of 13 amino acids. The V gene's germline CDR1 is MRHNA and CDR2 SNTAGT. Written as DNA, the CDR3 is TGTGCCAGCAGTTCACAGGGGTCCACTGAAGCTTTCTTT. Its protein product is CASSSQGSTEAFF.

This chain uses TRBV5-1 with TRBJ1-5; TRBD1 might be the D (6 bases). With 4 bases removed from V and 4 bases from J, the gap between germline ends came to 9 bases. Germline loops: CDR1 SGHRS, CDR2 YFSETQ. This CDR3 comprises 13 residues. CDR3 amino acids: CASSPTGNQPQHF. The CDR3 DNA is TGCGCCAGCAGCCCCACAGGGAATCAGCCCCAGCATTTT.

This clone appeared a single time. The chain links TRBV4-3 to TRBJ1-4, with 9 bases lining up with TRBD1. CDR3 length: 17 residues. V dropped 0 bases and J dropped 2; count of bases not matched to a gene: 4. Germline V gene sequence: CDR1 LGHNA, CDR2 YSLEER. The CDR3 loop is CASSQEDRGSTNEKLFF. As DNA, the CDR3 is TGCGCCAGCAGCCAAGAGGACAGGGGCTCTACTAATGAAAAACTGTTTTTT.

This chain joins TRBV29-1 and TRBJ1-2; D gene ambiguous. This CDR3 comprises 13 residues. The germline gives CDR1 SQVTM, CDR2 ANQGSEA. Trimming shortened V by 6 bases and J by 8 bases, and 19 bases separated the two germline ends. The CDR3 nucleotides read TGCAGCGTGAGTGACGGGCCGTGGGAGGGCTACACCTTC. Its protein is CSVSDGPWEGYTF.

The rearrangement links TRBV28 to TRBJ1-1; D is undetermined. CDR3 size: 12 residues. V lost 5 bases to trimming and J lost 2 bases, with 6 bases between them. From germline, CDR1 is MDHEN and CDR2 SYDVKM. Here the CDR3 reads CASSPINTEAFF. The CDR3 DNA reads TGTGCCAGCAGTCCAATTAACACTGAAGCTTTCTTT.

CDR3 residues: CASSPGSFPFQETQYF. The CDR3 nucleotides are TGTGCCAGCAGCCCCGGGTCCTTCCCGTTCCAAGAGACCCAGTACTTC. This chain links TRBV9 with TRBJ2-5; no clear D. Germline assignment: CDR1 SGDLS and CDR2 YYNGEE. V lost 4 bases to trimming and J lost 1 base, with 17 bases between them. CDR3 length: 16 residues.

The chain combines TRBV14 with TRBJ1-2; D may be TRBD1 (6 bases). CDR3 length: 13 amino acids. V dropped 1 base and J dropped 6 bases, with 9 bases sitting between them. The V gene's germline CDR1 is SGHDN and CDR2 FVKESK. CDR3 nucleotide sequence: TGTGCCAGCAGCCAAGGGGGGCTCGATGGCTACACCTTC. Translation gives CASSQGGLDGYTF.

In its sample, this clone was seen once. The chain couples TRBV14 to TRBJ2-5; D gene uncertain. Trimming took off 0 bases at V and 7 bases at J, with 9 bases between the two ends. In germline, CDR1 is SGHDN, CDR2 FVKESK. The CDR3 contains 13 residues. This chain's CDR3 is CASSQDLWGTQYF. In DNA, the CDR3 is TGTGCCAGCAGCCAAGATCTTTGGGGGACCCAGTACTTC.

The chain employs TRBV11-1 and TRBJ1-1, with D unresolved. V lost 3 bases and J 1 base, leaving 9 bases between the germline ends. Germline lookup yields CDR1 SGHAT and CDR2 FQDESV (reference sequence). The CDR3 length is 14 residues. This chain's CDR3 is CASSFTPGNTEAFF. The CDR3 DNA reads as TGTGCCAGCAGCTTTACCCCCGGGAACACTGAAGCTTTCTTT.

The genes are TRBV5-8 and TRBJ1-5; no clear D gene. Between the trimmed V and J ends, which lost 1 base and 2 bases, there was a span of 7 bases. The CDR3 has 14 residues. CDR1 and CDR2 (germline): SGHTS, YDEGEE. The CDR3 loop reads CASSLYGGNQPQHF. In DNA form, the CDR3 reads TGTGCCAGCAGCTTGTATGGGGGCAATCAGCCCCAGCATTTT.

The sample holds a few counts of this clone. V is TRBV11-2 and J is TRBJ1-4, with D unclear. V was pared by 7 bases and J by 4 bases, with 13 bases between. The CDR3 is 14 residues long. Germline V gene sequence: CDR1 SGHAT, CDR2 FQNNGV. This chain's CDR3 is CASTYSGLNEKLFF. The CDR3 DNA reads TGTGCCAGCACATACAGCGGACTTAATGAAAAACTGTTTTTT.

The chain is built from TRBV2 and TRBJ2-1; TRBD2 matches at 9 bases. Germline loops: CDR1 SNHLY, CDR2 FYNNEI. CDR3 length equals 17 residues. Trimming took 0 bases from V and 1 from J; bases not matched to a gene: 4. The CDR3 here is CASSEALLAGSYNEQFF. Here the CDR3 DNA reads TGTGCCAGCAGTGAAGCGCTGCTAGCGGGGTCCTACAATGAGCAGTTCTTC.

The gene calls are TRBV19 and TRBJ1-5; 8 nucleotides match TRBD1. The V gene's germline CDR1 is LNHDA and CDR2 SQIVND (reference sequence). This CDR3 is built from 15 residues. With 3 bases clipped from V and 4 bases from J, the junction kept 5 bases outside the gene matches. This CDR3 reads CASSIMDRENQPQHF. CDR3 nucleotides: TGTGCCAGTAGTATCATGGACAGGGAAAATCAGCCCCAGCATTTT.

In this sample, this clone turned up once. The chain links TRBV19 to TRBJ1-2, with no clear D. The CDR3 is 13 amino acids. Trimming cost V 10 bases and J 1 base, with 13 bases left between them. Germline-derived CDR1 and CDR2 are LNHDA and SQIVND (reference sequence). The CDR3 loop is CATSSLINYGYTF. The CDR3, as DNA: TGTGCCACCTCAAGTCTGATTAACTATGGCTACACCTTC.

Comments on this clone: A read error may account for a junction end that differs from germline. The chain joins TRBV28 to TRBJ1-2; no firm D call. The CDR3 is made up of 13 amino acids. The V gene's germline CDR1 is MDHEN and CDR2 SYDVKM. CDR3 loop: CASSPSRRRSPAF. The CDR3 DNA reads TGTGCCAGCAGTCCCTCCCGCAGGCGGTCCCCCGCCTTC.

The chain has TRBV2 and TRBJ1-1; D unclear. The length of the CDR3 is 13 residues. The V and J ends lost 9 bases and 1 base respectively, with 12 bases between them. CDR1 is SNHLY, CDR2 FYNNEI, per germline. The CDR3 DNA follows: TGTGCCAGTCGACCAGAACGGAACACTGAAGCTTTCTTT. This translates into CASRPERNTEAFF.

V usage is TRBV15 and J usage is TRBJ2-5; D is ambiguous. Trimming stripped 1 base from V and 5 bases from J, with 8 bases between. The CDR3 length is 13 residues. Looked up from germline, CDR1 is LNHNV and CDR2 is YYDKDF (reference sequence). CDR3 coding DNA: TGTGCCACCAGCAGAGTTCAGGTGGAGACCCAGTACTTC. Encoded protein: CATSRVQVETQYF.